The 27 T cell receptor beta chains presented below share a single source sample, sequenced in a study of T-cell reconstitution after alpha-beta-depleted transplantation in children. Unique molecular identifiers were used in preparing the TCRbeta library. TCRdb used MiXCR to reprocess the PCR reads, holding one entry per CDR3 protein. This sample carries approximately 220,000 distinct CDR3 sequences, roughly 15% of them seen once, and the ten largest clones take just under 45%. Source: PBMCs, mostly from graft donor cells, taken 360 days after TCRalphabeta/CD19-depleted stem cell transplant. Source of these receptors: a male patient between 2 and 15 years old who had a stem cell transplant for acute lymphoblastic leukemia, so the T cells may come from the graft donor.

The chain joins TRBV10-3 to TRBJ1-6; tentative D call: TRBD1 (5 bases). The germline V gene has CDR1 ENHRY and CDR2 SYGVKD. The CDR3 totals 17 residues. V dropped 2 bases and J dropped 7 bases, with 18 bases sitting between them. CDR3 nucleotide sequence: TGTGCCATCAGTGAGCCTTTAATGGAGGGGACGAATTCACCCCTCCACTTT. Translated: CAISEPLMEGTNSPLHF.

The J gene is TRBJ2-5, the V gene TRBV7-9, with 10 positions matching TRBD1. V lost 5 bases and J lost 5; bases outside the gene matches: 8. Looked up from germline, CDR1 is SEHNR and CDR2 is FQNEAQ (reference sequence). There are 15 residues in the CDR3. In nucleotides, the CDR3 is TGTGCCAGCAGCCAAGGCCGGGACAGGGGTGAGACCCAGTACTTC. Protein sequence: CASSQGRDRGETQYF.

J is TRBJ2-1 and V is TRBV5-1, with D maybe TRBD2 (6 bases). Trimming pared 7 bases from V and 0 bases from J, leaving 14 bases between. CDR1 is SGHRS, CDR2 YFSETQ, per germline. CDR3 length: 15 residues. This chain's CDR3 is CASQRAGSSYNEQFF. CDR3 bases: TGCGCCAGCCAGCGGGCGGGGAGCTCCTACAATGAGCAGTTCTTC.

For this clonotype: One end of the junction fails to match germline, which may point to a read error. The CDR3 reads CSVEVGTDTKYF. The CDR3, as DNA: TGCAGCGTTGAAGTCGGCACAGATACGAAGTATTTT. The genes are TRBV29-1 and TRBJ2-3; D unclear. CDR1 is SQVTM, CDR2 ANQGSEA, per germline. This CDR3 has 12 amino acids.

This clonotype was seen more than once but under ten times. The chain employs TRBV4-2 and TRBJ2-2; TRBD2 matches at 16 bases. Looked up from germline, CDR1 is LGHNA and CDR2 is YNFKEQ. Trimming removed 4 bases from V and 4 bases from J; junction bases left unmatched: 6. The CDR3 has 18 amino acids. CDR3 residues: CASSPGLAGGLVTGELFF. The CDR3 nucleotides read TGTGCCAGCAGCCCGGGACTAGCGGGGGGGCTAGTCACCGGGGAGCTGTTTTTT.

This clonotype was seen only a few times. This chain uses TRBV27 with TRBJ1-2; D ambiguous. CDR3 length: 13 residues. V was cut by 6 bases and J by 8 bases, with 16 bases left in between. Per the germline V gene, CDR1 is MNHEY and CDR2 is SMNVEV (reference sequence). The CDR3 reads CASSPTNVGGYTF. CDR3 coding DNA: TGTGCCAGCAGCCCGACAAACGTGGGGGGCTACACCTTC.

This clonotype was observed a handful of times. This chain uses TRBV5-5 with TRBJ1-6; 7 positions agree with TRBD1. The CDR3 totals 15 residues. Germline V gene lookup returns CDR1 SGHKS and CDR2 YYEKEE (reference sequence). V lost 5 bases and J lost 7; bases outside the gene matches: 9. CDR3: CASRGGGTENSPLHF. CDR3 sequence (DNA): TGTGCCAGCAGGGGTGGGGGGACAGAAAATTCACCCCTCCACTTT.

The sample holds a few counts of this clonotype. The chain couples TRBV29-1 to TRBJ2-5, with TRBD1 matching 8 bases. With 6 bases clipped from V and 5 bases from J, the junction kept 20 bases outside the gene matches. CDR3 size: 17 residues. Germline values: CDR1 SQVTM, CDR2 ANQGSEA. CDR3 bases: TGCAGCGTCGACTCTCCTTTTCTAGGACAGGGTATGGAGACCCAGTACTTC. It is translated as CSVDSPFLGQGMETQYF.

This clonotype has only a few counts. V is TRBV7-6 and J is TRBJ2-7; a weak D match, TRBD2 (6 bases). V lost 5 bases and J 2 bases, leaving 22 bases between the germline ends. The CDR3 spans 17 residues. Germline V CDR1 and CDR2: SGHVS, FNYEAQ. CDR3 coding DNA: TGTGCCAGCAGCGTAGAAGGCGGGGCTGGGATTGCCTACGAGCAGTACTTC. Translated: CASSVEGGAGIAYEQYF.

The CDR3 DNA follows: TGTGCCAGCAGCTTAGCTAGCGGGAGAAAAACCGGGGAGCTGTTTTTT. It yields the protein CASSLASGRKTGELFF. V is TRBV7-6 and J is TRBJ2-2; 9 positions match TRBD2. Germline loops: CDR1 SGHVS, CDR2 FNYEAQ. After removal of 0 bases from V and 5 bases from J, the junction contained 4 bases not matched to a gene. The CDR3 is made up of 16 amino acids.

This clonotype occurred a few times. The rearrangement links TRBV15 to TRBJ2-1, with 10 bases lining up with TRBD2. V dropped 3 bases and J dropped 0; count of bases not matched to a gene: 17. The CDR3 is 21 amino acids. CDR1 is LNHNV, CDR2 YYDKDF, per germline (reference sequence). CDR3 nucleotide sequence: TGTGCCACCAGCAGGCTTCCACAAATTAGCGGGGGGTTAAGCTCCTACAATGAGCAGTTCTTC. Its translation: CATSRLPQISGGLSSYNEQFF. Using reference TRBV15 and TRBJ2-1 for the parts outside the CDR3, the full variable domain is DAMVIQNPRYQVTQFGKPVTLSCSQTLNHNVMYWYQQKSSQAPKLLFHYYDKDFNNEADTPDNFQSRRPNTSFCFLDIRSPGLGDTAMYLCATSRLPQISGGLSSYNEQFFGPGTRLTVL.

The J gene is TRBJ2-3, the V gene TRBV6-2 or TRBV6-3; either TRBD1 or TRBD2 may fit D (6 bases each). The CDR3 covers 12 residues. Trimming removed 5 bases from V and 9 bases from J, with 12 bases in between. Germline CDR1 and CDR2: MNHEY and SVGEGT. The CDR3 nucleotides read TGTGCCAGCAGTCCGGGGGCACGGACGCAGTATTTT. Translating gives CASSPGARTQYF.

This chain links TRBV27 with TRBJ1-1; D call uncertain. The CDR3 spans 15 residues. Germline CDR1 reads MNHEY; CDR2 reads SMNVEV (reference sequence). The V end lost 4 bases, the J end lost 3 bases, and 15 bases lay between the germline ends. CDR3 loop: CASSWTGVEDTEAFF. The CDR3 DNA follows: TGTGCCAGCAGTTGGACCGGGGTGGAGGACACTGAAGCTTTCTTT.

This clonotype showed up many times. This CDR3 is CASSLTPSGEKLFF. The CDR3 bases are TGTGCCAGCAGTTTAACCCCCAGCGGTGAAAAACTGTTTTTT. The chain is built from TRBV27 and TRBJ1-4; D unresolved. CDR1 and CDR2 (germline): MNHEY, SMNVEV (reference sequence). The CDR3 sequence is 14 residues long. The ends were cut back, 2 bases at V and 7 bases at J, with 11 bases in the middle. The complete variable domain, with remaining parts taken from reference TRBV27 and TRBJ1-4, reads EAQVTQNPRYLITVTGKKLTVTCSQNMNHEYMSWYRQDPGLGLRQIYYSMNVEVTDKGDVPEGYKVSRKEKRNFPLILESPSPNQTSLYFCASSLTPSGEKLFFGSGTQLSVL.

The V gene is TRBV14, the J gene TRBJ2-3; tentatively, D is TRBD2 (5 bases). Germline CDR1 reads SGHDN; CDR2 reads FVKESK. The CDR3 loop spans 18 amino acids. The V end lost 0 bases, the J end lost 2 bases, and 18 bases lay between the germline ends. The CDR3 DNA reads TGTGCCAGCAGCCAAGATCCGAATGACTACAAACTCACAGATACGCAGTATTTT. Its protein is CASSQDPNDYKLTDTQYF. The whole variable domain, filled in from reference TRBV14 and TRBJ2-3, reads EAGVTQFPSHSVIEKGQTVTLRCDPISGHDNLYWYRRVMGKEIKFLLHFVKESKQDESGMPNNRFLAERTGGTYSTLKVQPAELEDSGVYFCASSQDPNDYKLTDTQYFGPGTRLTVL.

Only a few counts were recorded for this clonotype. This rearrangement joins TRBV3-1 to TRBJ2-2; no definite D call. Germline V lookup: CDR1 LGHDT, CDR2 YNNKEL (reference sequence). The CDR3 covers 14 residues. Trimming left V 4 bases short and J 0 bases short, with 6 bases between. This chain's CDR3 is CASSPIPNTGELFF. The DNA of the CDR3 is TGTGCCAGCAGCCCCATCCCGAACACCGGGGAGCTGTTTTTT. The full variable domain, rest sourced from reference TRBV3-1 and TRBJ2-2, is DTAVSQTPKYLVTQMGNDKSIKCEQNLGHDTMYWYKQDSKKFLKIMFSYNNKELIINETVPNRFSPKSPDKAHLNLHINSLELGDSAVYFCASSPIPNTGELFFGEGSRLTVL.

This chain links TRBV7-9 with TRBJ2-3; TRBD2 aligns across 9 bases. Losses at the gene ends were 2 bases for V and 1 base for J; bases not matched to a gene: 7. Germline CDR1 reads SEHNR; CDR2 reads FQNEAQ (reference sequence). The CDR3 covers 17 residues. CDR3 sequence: CASSLTAGGWGTDTQYF. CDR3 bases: TGTGCCAGCAGCTTAACAGCGGGAGGCTGGGGCACAGATACGCAGTATTTT.

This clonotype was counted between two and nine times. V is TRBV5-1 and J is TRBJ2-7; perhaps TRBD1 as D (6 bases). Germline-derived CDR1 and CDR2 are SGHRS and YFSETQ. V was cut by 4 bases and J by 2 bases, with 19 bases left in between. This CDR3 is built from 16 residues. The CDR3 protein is CASSQNEQGFTYEQYF. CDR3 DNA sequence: TGCGCCAGCAGCCAAAACGAACAGGGTTTCACCTACGAGCAGTACTTC.

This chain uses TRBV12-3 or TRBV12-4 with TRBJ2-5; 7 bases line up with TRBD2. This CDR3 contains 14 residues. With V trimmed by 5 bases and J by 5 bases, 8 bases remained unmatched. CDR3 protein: CASSRQAGLETQYF. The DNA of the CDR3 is TGTGCCAGCAGTAGACAAGCGGGGTTGGAGACCCAGTACTTC.

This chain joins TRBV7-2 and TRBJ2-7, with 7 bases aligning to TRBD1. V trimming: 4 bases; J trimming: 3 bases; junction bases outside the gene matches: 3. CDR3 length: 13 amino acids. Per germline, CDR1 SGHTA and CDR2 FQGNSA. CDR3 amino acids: CASSWGQIYEQYF. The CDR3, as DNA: TGTGCCAGCAGCTGGGGACAGATCTACGAGCAGTACTTC.

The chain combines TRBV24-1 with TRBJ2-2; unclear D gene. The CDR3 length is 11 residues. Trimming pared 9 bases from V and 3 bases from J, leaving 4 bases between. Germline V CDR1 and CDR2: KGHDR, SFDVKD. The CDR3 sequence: CATEDTGELFF. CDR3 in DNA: TGTGCCACCGAGGACACCGGGGAGCTGTTTTTT.

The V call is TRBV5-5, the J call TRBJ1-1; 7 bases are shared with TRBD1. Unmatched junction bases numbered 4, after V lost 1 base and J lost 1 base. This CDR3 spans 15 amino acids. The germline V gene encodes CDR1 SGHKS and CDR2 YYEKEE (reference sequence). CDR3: CASSLMSGGNTEAFF. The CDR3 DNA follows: TGTGCCAGCAGCTTGATGTCAGGGGGGAACACTGAAGCTTTCTTT.

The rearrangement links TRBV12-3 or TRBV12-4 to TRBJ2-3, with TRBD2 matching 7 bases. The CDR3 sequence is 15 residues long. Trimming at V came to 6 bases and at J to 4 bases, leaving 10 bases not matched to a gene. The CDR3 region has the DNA TGTGCCAGCAGCCTTACTAGCCGGGGGGCAGATACGCAGTATTTT. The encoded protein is CASSLTSRGADTQYF.

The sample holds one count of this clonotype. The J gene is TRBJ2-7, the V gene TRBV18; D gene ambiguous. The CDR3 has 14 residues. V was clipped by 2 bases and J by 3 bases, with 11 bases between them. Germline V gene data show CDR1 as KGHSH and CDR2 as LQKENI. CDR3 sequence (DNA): TGTGCCAGCTCACCATTCCAGAGTTACTACGAGCAGTACTTC. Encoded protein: CASSPFQSYYEQYF.

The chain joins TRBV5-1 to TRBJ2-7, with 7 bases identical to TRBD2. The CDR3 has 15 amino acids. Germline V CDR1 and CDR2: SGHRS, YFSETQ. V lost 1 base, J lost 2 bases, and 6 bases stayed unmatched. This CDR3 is CASSLISSGTYEQYF. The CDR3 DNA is TGCGCCAGCAGCTTGATTTCTAGCGGAACCTACGAGCAGTACTTC.

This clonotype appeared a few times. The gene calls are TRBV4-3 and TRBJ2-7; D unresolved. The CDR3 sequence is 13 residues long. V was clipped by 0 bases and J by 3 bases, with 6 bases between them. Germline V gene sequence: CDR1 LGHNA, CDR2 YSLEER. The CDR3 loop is CASSQDLGYEQYF. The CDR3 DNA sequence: TGCGCCAGCAGCCAAGATCTGGGCTACGAGCAGTACTTC.

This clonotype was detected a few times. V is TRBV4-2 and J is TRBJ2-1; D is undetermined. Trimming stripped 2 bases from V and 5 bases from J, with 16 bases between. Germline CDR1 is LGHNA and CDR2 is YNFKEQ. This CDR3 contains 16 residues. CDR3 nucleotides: TGTGCCAGCAGCCAAATCGGCGATCCTCCCAACAATGAGCAGTTCTTC. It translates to CASSQIGDPPNNEQFF.